This T cell receptor beta chain appears in the sequencing data of a study of blood T cell repertoires in COVID-19 (dated by TCRdb to about 2020). As for the study more broadly: Collaborator samples came from the United States, Italy and Spain and covered acute and convalescent phases of COVID-19. The material from the prospective study consisted of cDNA or gDNA derived from T cells, B-cell-depleted T cells, or PBMCs. Subjects who had been exposed to COVID-19, were actively infected with it, or had recovered from it provided the deeply sampled blood TCRbeta repertoires that made up the dataset. The repertoires were made available in a free public database intended to serve as a resource for research on the immune response to SARS-CoV-2. Samples came from the ongoing ImmuneRACE study (first 160 participants) plus 1,254 subjects from 6 global collaborators. The sample metadata nearly always contained a de-identified subject ID, COVID-19 status, age in years and sex. Where HLA class I and class II types were available, the types were taken from metadata supplied by the sample provider, not from assay-based typing.

A note on this clone: Its cognate antigen has yet to be identified. No base quality values were provided; no much bigger clone lies one nucleotide off.

From V the trimming removes 4 bases and from J it removes 1 base, while the gene matches leave 9 bases of the junction unaccounted for. For CDR1 and CDR2, the germline V gene lists MGHRA and YSYEKL. The cysteine opens and the phenylalanine closes a CDR3 of 17 amino acids. Here the CDR3 DNA is all that survives: 51 bases in frame from base 1. The research as a whole found: The amount of clinical and demographic metadata varied by source and participant and was provided uncurated.

Enrolling through a virtual design, the prospective study's participants ranged in age from roughly 18 to 89 years and lived across 24 United States geographic areas. To assign participants to cohorts, the prospective study relied on clinical history that participants themselves reported in a screening survey and a study questionnaire. For ImmuneRACE Cohort 3, a participant was defined as recovered based on two consecutive negative NP/OP PCR tests, clearance by a healthcare professional, or resolution of symptoms. In the prospective study, mobile phlebotomists collected whole blood, serum and a nasopharyngeal or oropharyngeal swab from each participant. Over a 2-month period, participants in the prospective study had the option of providing additional blood draws and questionnaires. Prospective study blood samples were shipped either frozen or at room temperature before DNA extraction. The immunoSEQ Assay, a bias-controlled multiplex PCR, was used to amplify TCRbeta CDR3 regions from genomic DNA. Per the original workflow: Nucleated cell counts per sample were estimated from amplification of reference gene primers within the assay. Sequence reads were collapsed and filtered to measure the absolute abundance of every unique TCRbeta CDR3 rearrangement. Productive Simpson clonality was computed per sample as the square root of Simpson's diversity index over productive rearrangements. TCRdb holds this immuneACCESS table with in-frame rearrangements only. Some clones are missing; in checked studies, unresolved V genes explain under half, and the rest has no known cause. That table furnishes V, J and clone size, whereas the DNA furnished D and trimming. Present in this sample are some 320,000 clones, more than 90% of which were seen just once. Around 2.6% of the sample comes from the top ten.

The sequence is built from TRBV4-1 and TRBJ2-2; 7 of the junction bases match TRBD1. Sequencing was performed on PBMCs or T cells enriched from blood (not recorded which). This TCR was sampled from a man aged 60 to 75 who had recovered from COVID-19. CDR3 loop: CASSPHRGQGNTGELFF. Read as DNA, the sequence is TGCGCCAGCAGCCCCCACAGGGGACAAGGGAACACCGGGGAGCTGTTTTTT.